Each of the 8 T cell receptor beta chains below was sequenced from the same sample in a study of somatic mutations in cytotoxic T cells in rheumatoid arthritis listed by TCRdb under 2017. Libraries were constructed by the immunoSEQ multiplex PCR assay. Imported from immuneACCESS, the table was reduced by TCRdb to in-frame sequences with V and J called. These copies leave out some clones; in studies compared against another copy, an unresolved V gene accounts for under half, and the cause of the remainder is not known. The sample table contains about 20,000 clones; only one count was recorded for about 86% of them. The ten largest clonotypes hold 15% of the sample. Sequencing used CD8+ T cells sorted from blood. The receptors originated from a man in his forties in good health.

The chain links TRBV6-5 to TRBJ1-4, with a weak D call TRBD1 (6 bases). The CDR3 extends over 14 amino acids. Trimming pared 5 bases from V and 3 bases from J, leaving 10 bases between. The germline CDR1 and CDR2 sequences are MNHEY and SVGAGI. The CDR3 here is CASSRGQANEKLFF. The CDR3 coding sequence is TGTGCCAGCAGTCGGGGACAAGCTAATGAAAAACTGTTTTTT.

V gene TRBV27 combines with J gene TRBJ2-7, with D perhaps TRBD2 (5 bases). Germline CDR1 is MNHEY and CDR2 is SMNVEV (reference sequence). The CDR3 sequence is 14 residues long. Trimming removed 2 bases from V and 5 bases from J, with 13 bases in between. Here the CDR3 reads CASSLGGSGNEQYF. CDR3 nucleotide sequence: TGTGCCAGCAGTTTAGGTGGCAGCGGCAACGAGCAGTACTTC.

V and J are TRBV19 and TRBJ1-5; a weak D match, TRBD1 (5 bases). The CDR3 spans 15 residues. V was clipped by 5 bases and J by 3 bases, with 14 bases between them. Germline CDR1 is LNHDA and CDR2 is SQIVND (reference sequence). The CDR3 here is CASSLAGGTNQPQHF. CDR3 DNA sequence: TGTGCCAGTAGTTTGGCCGGGGGGACCAATCAGCCCCAGCATTTT.

The CDR3 spells CASSPGGLAFF. In DNA, the CDR3 is TGTGCCAGCAGCCCGGGGGGGTTGGCTTTCTTT. This sequence joins TRBV7-8 and TRBJ1-1; D is possibly TRBD1 (5 bases). The germline gives CDR1 SGHVS, CDR2 FQNEAQ. V was cut by 5 bases and J by 11 bases, with 12 bases left in between. The CDR3 totals 11 residues.

The CDR3 reads CASSQGLAGLTDTQYF. The DNA of the CDR3 is TGTGCCAGCAGCCAGGGACTAGCGGGACTCACAGATACGCAGTATTTT. This rearrangement joins TRBV7-2 to TRBJ2-3; 13 bases are shared with TRBD2. Trimming cost V 5 bases and J 2 bases; bases outside gene matches: 4. Germline CDR1 reads SGHTA; CDR2 reads FQGNSA. The CDR3 consists of 16 residues.

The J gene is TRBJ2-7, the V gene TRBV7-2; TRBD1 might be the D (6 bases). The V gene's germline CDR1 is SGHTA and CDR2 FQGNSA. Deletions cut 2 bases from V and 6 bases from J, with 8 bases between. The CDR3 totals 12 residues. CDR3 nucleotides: TGTGCCAGCAGCTTACAGGGGACCGAGCAGTACTTC. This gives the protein CASSLQGTEQYF.

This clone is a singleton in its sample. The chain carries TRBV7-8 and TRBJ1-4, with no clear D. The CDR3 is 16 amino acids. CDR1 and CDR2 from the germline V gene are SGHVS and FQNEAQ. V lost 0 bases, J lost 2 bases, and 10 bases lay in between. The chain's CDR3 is CASSLAMGRTNEKLFF. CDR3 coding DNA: TGTGCCAGCAGCTTAGCGATGGGGAGGACTAATGAAAAACTGTTTTTT.

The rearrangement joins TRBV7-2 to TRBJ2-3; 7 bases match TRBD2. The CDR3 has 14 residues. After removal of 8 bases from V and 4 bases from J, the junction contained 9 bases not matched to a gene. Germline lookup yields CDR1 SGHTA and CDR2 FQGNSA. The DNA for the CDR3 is TGTGCCAGCCTTCTCAGCCGGGAGGCAGATACGCAGTATTTT. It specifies CASLLSREADTQYF.